One sample yielded the 32 T cell receptor beta chains listed below, sequenced in a study of shared clonotypes between healthy human individuals. The assay was immunoSEQ multiplex PCR, and TCRdb's table has in-frame clones only and misses some. The data hold some 2,500,000 clones, with roughly 93% observed a single time. The sequenced material came from naive CD4+ T cells from PBMCs. Documented subset: CD45RA+ positively selected. The receptors originated from a man aged 18 to 35 in good health. Some clones in this sample may be carry-over from other donors' samples.

The chain couples TRBV4-2 to TRBJ2-2; TRBD1 aligns across 7 bases. Germline V gene lookup returns CDR1 LGHNA and CDR2 YNFKEQ. The CDR3 covers 17 residues. V gave up 1 base and J gave up 2 bases; unmatched junction bases: 7. CDR3 loop: CASSQAVGTDNTGELFF. The CDR3 DNA reads TGTGCCAGCAGCCAAGCCGTCGGGACAGACAACACCGGGGAGCTGTTTTTT.

The rearrangement joins TRBV15 to TRBJ2-7; D remains ambiguous. The CDR3 runs 16 residues. Trimming left V 0 bases short and J 0 bases short, with 12 bases between. Looked up from germline, CDR1 is LNHNV and CDR2 is YYDKDF (reference sequence). Written as DNA, the CDR3 is TGTGCCACCAGCAGAGATTCGGGCAGAATCTCCTACGAGCAGTACTTC. This encodes CATSRDSGRISYEQYF.

V and J are TRBV10-3 and TRBJ2-1; the D gene is possibly TRBD2 (6 bases). Trimming shortened V by 0 bases and J by 7 bases, and 16 bases separated the two germline ends. The germline gives CDR1 ENHRY, CDR2 SYGVKD. The CDR3 extends over 16 amino acids. CDR3 nucleotide sequence: TGTGCCATCAGTGAGTCGATCGGGGCGGGAATTAATGAGCAGTTCTTC. This translates into CAISESIGAGINEQFF.

This chain joins TRBV6-4 and TRBJ2-7; 16 bases fit TRBD2. J was trimmed by 3 bases and V by 2 bases; bases with no gene match: 7. CDR3 length equals 18 residues. CDR1 and CDR2 (germline): MRHNA, SNTAGT. In DNA form, the CDR3 reads TGTGCCAGCAGTGACCCATCCGGGACTAGCGGGAGGGTCTACGAGCAGTACTTC. Its protein is CASSDPSGTSGRVYEQYF.

CDR3 sequence (DNA): TGTGCCAGCTCACCAGCCTCTATACGGGATGGCTACACCTTC. Translation gives CASSPASIRDGYTF. The gene calls are TRBV18 and TRBJ1-2; D ambiguous. From germline, CDR1 is KGHSH and CDR2 LQKENI. The V gene lost 2 bases and the J gene lost 6 bases, with 13 bases spanning the gap. This CDR3 has 14 residues.

The chain links TRBV5-1 to TRBJ2-3; 8 bases align to TRBD2. V dropped 5 bases and J dropped 5; count of bases not matched to a gene: 7. CDR1 is SGHRS, CDR2 YFSETQ, per germline. CDR3 length equals 14 residues. The CDR3 is CASRGSGSVDTQYF. CDR3 in DNA: TGCGCCAGCAGAGGAAGCGGGAGCGTAGATACGCAGTATTTT.

The J gene is TRBJ2-7, the V gene TRBV28; TRBD2 aligns across 11 bases. The CDR3 covers 14 residues. Trimming removed 9 bases from V and 2 bases from J; junction bases left unmatched: 6. Germline-derived CDR1 and CDR2 are MDHEN and SYDVKM. The CDR3 nucleotides read TGTGCCAGTAAAGGGACTAGCGGAACCTACGAGCAGTACTTC. Translation gives CASKGTSGTYEQYF. Supplemented by reference TRBV28 and TRBJ2-7, the full variable domain reads DVKVTQSSRYLVKRTGEKVFLECVQDMDHENMFWYRQDPGLGLRLIYFSYDVKMKEKGDIPEGYSVSREKKERFSLILESASTNQTSMYLCASKGTSGTYEQYFGPGTRLTVT.

V is TRBV5-1 and J is TRBJ2-7, with D possibly being TRBD1 (5 bases). Germline loops: CDR1 SGHRS, CDR2 YFSETQ. The CDR3 spans 14 residues. Trimming cost V 0 bases and J 5 bases, with 12 bases left between them. The CDR3 DNA follows: TGCGCCAGCAGCTTGGGGGCAGGGTCAGACGAGCAGTACTTC. As protein: CASSLGAGSDEQYF.

The chain links TRBV7-3 to TRBJ2-2; D not resolved. The CDR3 consists of 15 residues. The V and J ends lost 2 bases and 2 bases respectively, with 9 bases between them. Germline V gene data show CDR1 as SGHTA and CDR2 as FQGTGA. The CDR3 DNA follows: TGTGCCAGCAGCTTAGGGCCAGGCAACACCGGGGAGCTGTTTTTT. Its protein product is CASSLGPGNTGELFF.

This chain uses TRBV18 with TRBJ1-4; the D is unclear. Germline CDR1 KGHSH, CDR2 LQKENI. V was cut by 1 base and J by 4 bases, with 16 bases left in between. The CDR3 spans 17 residues. The CDR3 sequence is CASSPLTVEFGNEKLFF. The CDR3 DNA reads as TGTGCCAGCTCACCACTAACAGTTGAATTTGGTAATGAAAAACTGTTTTTT.

This clone occurred a few times. The rearrangement links TRBV28 to TRBJ1-5; no reliable D call. The V end lost 6 bases, the J end lost 15 bases, and 21 bases lay between the germline ends. The germline V gene encodes CDR1 MDHEN and CDR2 SYDVKM. CDR3 length equals 13 residues. In nucleotides, the CDR3 is TGTGCCAGCAGCCTAAGGGATGAGCGTGGGCTGCATTTT. This codes for CASSLRDERGLHF.

In the case of this clone: This sample also contains other DNA sequences that code for the same CDR3. CDR3 residues: CASSSPGQGANEQYF. CDR3 DNA: TGTGCCAGCAGTTCCCCGGGACAGGGGGCGAACGAGCAGTACTTC. The V and J genes are TRBV28 and TRBJ2-7; 12 nucleotides line up with TRBD1. Germline V gene sequence: CDR1 MDHEN, CDR2 SYDVKM. V dropped 4 bases and J dropped 5; count of bases not matched to a gene: 6. The CDR3 has 15 residues.

V and J are TRBV2 and TRBJ2-2, with 13 bases lining up with TRBD2. V was pared by 4 bases and J by 6 bases, with 2 bases of the junction left unmatched. Germline V CDR1 and CDR2: SNHLY, FYNNEI. The CDR3 loop spans 15 amino acids. CDR3 protein: CASSALAGGPGELFF. The CDR3 region has the DNA TGTGCCAGCAGTGCACTAGCGGGAGGGCCCGGGGAGCTGTTTTTT.

The chain combines TRBV23-1 with TRBJ2-7; 8 positions match TRBD1. TRBV23-1 has ORF status, its function being uncertain. V was pared by 2 bases and J by 5 bases, with 11 bases of the junction left unmatched. The CDR3 runs 16 residues. CDR3 bases: TGCGCCAGCAGTCAACATCCTAGGACAGGGATGGACGAGCAGTACTTC. This translates into CASSQHPRTGMDEQYF.

The CDR3 loop reads CASSYAGTGRTGELFF. The DNA for the CDR3 is TGTGCCAGCAGTTATGCCGGGACAGGGCGTACCGGGGAGCTGTTTTTT. This rearrangement joins TRBV6-5 to TRBJ2-2; 9 nucleotides agree with TRBD1. Germline V CDR1 and CDR2: MNHEY, SVGAGI. Trimming took 3 bases from V and 5 from J; bases not matched to a gene: 7. There are 16 residues in the CDR3.

The CDR3 DNA sequence: TGTGCCAGCTCACCACAGCCTTTCTCCTACAATGAGCAGTTCTTC. This encodes CASSPQPFSYNEQFF. V gene TRBV18 combines with J gene TRBJ2-1; D gene uncertain. From germline, CDR1 is KGHSH and CDR2 LQKENI. Between the trimmed V and J ends, which lost 1 base and 0 bases, there was a span of 7 bases. This CDR3 is 15 amino acids long.

This chain connects TRBV29-1 to TRBJ2-2; D is possibly TRBD1 (5 bases). Trimming pared 7 bases from V and 3 bases from J, leaving 15 bases between. CDR3 length: 14 amino acids. Germline assignment: CDR1 SQVTM and CDR2 ANQGSEA. CDR3 bases: TGCAGCGGTCGCAGGGAACGGGACACCGGGGAGCTGTTTTTT. Amino acids: CSGRRERDTGELFF.

This clone was counted once. V usage is TRBV28 and J usage is TRBJ1-3; 8 bases match TRBD1. The germline CDR1 and CDR2 sequences are MDHEN and SYDVKM. The CDR3 totals 16 residues. V trimming: 5 bases; J trimming: 0 bases; junction bases outside the gene matches: 6. The CDR3 sequence: CASSTRQGPSGNTIYF. As DNA, the CDR3 is TGTGCCAGCAGTACACGACAGGGGCCCTCTGGAAACACCATATATTTT.

This clone is a singleton in its sample. The genes are TRBV6-1 and TRBJ1-6; D is possibly TRBD1 (5 bases). Germline CDR1 and CDR2: MNHNS and SASEGT. V gave up 6 bases and J gave up 5 bases, with 14 bases separating them. This CDR3 is built from 15 residues. CDR3 loop: CASRVQGLDNSPLHF. The CDR3, as DNA: TGTGCCAGCAGAGTTCAGGGTTTGGATAATTCACCCCTCCACTTT.

The rearrangement uses TRBV10-1 and TRBJ2-5, with a weak D call TRBD1 (6 bases). V was pared by 0 bases and J by 4 bases, with 18 bases between. Germline V gene lookup returns CDR1 WNHNN and CDR2 SYGVQD (reference sequence). The CDR3 contains 17 residues. The CDR3 DNA reads TGCGCCAGCAGTGAGTCAGTCGGCGGATTAGGGGGAGAGACCCAGTACTTC. Translation gives CASSESVGGLGGETQYF.

The chain is built from TRBV22-1 and TRBJ2-7. TRBV22-1 is described as a pseudogene. The CDR3 covers 15 residues. This CDR3 reads CPGSLPSDGNYEQYF. CDR3 sequence (DNA): TGTCCTGGGAGCCTCCCTTCGGACGGAAACTACGAGCAGTACTTC.

The genes are TRBV18 and TRBJ1-5; a possible D gene is TRBD1 (6 bases). CDR1 is KGHSH, CDR2 LQKENI, per germline. The V end lost 4 bases, the J end lost 4 bases, and 17 bases lay between the germline ends. The CDR3 is 16 amino acids. The CDR3 DNA is TGTGCCAGCTCACAGCAGGGGAGAGGGGTAAATCAGCCCCAGCATTTT. It encodes CASSQQGRGVNQPQHF. Filled out from reference TRBV18 and TRBJ1-5, the complete variable domain reads NAGVMQNPRHLVRRRGQEARLRCSPMKGHSHVYWYRQLPEEGLKFMVYLQKENIIDESGMPKERFSAEFPKEGPSILRIQQVVRGDSAAYFCASSQQGRGVNQPQHFGDGTRLSIL.

The chain uses TRBV6-5 and TRBJ2-3, with 7 positions matching TRBD1. The germline V gene encodes CDR1 MNHEY and CDR2 SVGAGI. The CDR3 is 15 residues long. J was trimmed by 3 bases and V by 2 bases; bases with no gene match: 5. Here the CDR3 reads CASSYDRVRTDTQYF. CDR3 bases: TGTGCCAGCAGTTACGACAGGGTCAGAACAGATACGCAGTATTTT.

This chain links TRBV27 with TRBJ2-5; D may be TRBD1 (7 bases). The CDR3 is made up of 18 amino acids. V lost 5 bases and J lost 2, with 24 bases in between. Looked up from germline, CDR1 is MNHEY and CDR2 is SMNVEV (reference sequence). DNA for the CDR3: TGTGCCAGCAGTCCCCCGTGGAGAGGAGGGGGCTTGCAAGAGACCCAGTACTTC. Translating it yields CASSPPWRGGGLQETQYF.

A note on this clone: The same CDR3 is also encoded by other DNA sequences in this sample. The chain recombines TRBV5-4 with TRBJ2-3; D is uncertain. The CDR3 length is 12 residues. Trimming took off 1 base at V and 5 bases at J, with 5 bases between the two ends. Germline V gene lookup returns CDR1 SGHNT and CDR2 YYREEE (reference sequence). In DNA form, the CDR3 reads TGTGCCAGCAGCTTGCAGCAAGATACGCAGTATTTT. Protein: CASSLQQDTQYF.

Concerning this clone itself: Other DNA sequences within the sample encode an identical CDR3. The V and J genes are TRBV30 and TRBJ1-2, with 8 bases fitting TRBD1. J gave up 8 bases and V 3 bases, and 5 bases lay outside the gene matches. The CDR3 sequence is 12 residues long. CDR1 and CDR2 from the germline V gene are GTSNPN and SVGIG (reference sequence). The CDR3 nucleotides are TGTGCCTGGAGCCAGGGGGCAGGGGGCTACACCTTC. Its protein product is CAWSQGAGGYTF. Full variable domain (rest looked up from reference TRBV30 and TRBJ1-2): SQTIHQWPATLVQPVGSPLSLECTVEGTSNPNLYWYRQAAGRGLQLLFYSVGIGQISSEVPQNLSASRPQDRQFILSSKKLLLSDSGFYLCAWSQGAGGYTFGSGTRLTVV.

Notes on this clone: Other DNA sequences in this specimen translate into the identical CDR3. For the CDR3, the DNA is TGTGCCAGCAGTTCAGGACAGGGCTACGAGCAGTACTTC. The encoded protein is CASSSGQGYEQYF. The chain recombines TRBV28 with TRBJ2-7, with 8 bases that match TRBD1. The trim removed 4 bases at V and 3 bases at J, leaving 2 bases unmatched. Germline V gene lookup returns CDR1 MDHEN and CDR2 SYDVKM. The length of the CDR3 is 13 residues.

The chain combines TRBV28 with TRBJ1-2; D perhaps matches TRBD1 (5 bases). The CDR3 covers 13 residues. Trimming cost V 5 bases and J 5 bases, with 12 bases left between them. Germline V gene sequence: CDR1 MDHEN, CDR2 SYDVKM. The CDR3 region has the DNA TGTGCCAGCAGTGAGACAGATCAATATGGCTACACCTTC. This codes for CASSETDQYGYTF.

CDR3 bases: TGTGCCATCAGTGAGACCGACAGGACCCCTATTTCGGACACCATATATTTT. Amino acid sequence: CAISETDRTPISDTIYF. This chain joins TRBV10-3 and TRBJ1-3; D might be TRBD1 (6 bases). V lost 2 bases and J lost 8, with 22 bases in between. This CDR3 is 17 amino acids long. Per the germline V gene, CDR1 is ENHRY and CDR2 is SYGVKD.

As concerns this clone: This sample includes further DNA sequences coding for the same CDR3. V is TRBV4-1 and J is TRBJ1-2; the D is unclear. Deletions cut 3 bases from V and 2 bases from J, with 4 bases between. Per germline, CDR1 MGHRA and CDR2 YSYEKL. CDR3 length: 12 residues. CDR3 loop: CASSQGNYGYTF. In nucleotides, the CDR3 is TGCGCCAGCAGCCAGGGGAACTATGGCTACACCTTC.

The V call is TRBV12-5, the J call TRBJ2-1; D remains ambiguous. CDR3 size: 12 residues. CDR1 LGHNT and CDR2 FRNRAP come from the germline V gene. Trimming pared 1 base from V and 6 bases from J, leaving 4 bases between. The CDR3 sequence: CASGLAPNEQFF. Here the CDR3 DNA reads TGTGCTAGTGGTTTGGCCCCCAATGAGCAGTTCTTC.

This rearrangement joins TRBV5-1 to TRBJ2-3; TRBD2 matches 9 bases. The trim removed 0 bases at V and 0 bases at J, leaving 2 bases unmatched. Germline V gene lookup returns CDR1 SGHRS and CDR2 YFSETQ. The CDR3 covers 16 residues. This CDR3 reads CASSLGTSESTDTQYF. CDR3 DNA sequence: TGCGCCAGCAGCTTGGGGACTAGCGAGAGCACAGATACGCAGTATTTT.